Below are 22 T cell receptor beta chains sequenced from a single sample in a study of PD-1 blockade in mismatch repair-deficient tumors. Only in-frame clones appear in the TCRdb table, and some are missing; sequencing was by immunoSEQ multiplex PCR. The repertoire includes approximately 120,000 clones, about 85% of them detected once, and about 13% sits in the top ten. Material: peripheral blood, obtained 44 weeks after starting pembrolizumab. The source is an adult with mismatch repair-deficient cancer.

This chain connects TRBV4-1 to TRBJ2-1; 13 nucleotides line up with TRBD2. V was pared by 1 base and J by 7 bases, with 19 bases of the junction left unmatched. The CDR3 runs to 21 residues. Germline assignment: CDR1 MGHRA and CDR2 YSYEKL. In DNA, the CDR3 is TGCGCCAGCAGCCAAGGGGACGACAGGTCAACACTAGCGGGAGGGCGAAATGAGCAGTTCTTC. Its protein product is CASSQGDDRSTLAGGRNEQFF.

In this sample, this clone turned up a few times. CDR3: CASSLTSGKQTGELFF. In DNA form, the CDR3 reads TGTGCCAGCAGCTTGACTAGCGGGAAACAAACCGGGGAGCTGTTTTTT. V usage is TRBV5-6 and J usage is TRBJ2-2; 10 nucleotides line up with TRBD2. V was pared by 1 base and J by 5 bases, with 5 bases of the junction left unmatched. The germline CDR1 and CDR2 sequences are SGHDT and YYEEEE. The CDR3 has 16 residues.

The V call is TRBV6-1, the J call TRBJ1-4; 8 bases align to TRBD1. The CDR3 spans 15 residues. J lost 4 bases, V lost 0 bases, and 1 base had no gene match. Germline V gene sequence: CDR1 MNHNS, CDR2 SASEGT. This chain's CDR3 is CASSEATGGNEKLFF. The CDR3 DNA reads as TGTGCCAGCAGTGAAGCCACAGGGGGTAATGAAAAACTGTTTTTT.

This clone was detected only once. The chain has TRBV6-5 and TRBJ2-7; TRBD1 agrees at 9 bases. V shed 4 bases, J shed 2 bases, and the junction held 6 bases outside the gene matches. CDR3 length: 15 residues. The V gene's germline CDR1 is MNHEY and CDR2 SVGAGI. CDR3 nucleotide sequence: TGTGCCAGCAGTTCTTCCCGGGACAGGGCCTACGAGCAGTACTTC. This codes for CASSSSRDRAYEQYF.

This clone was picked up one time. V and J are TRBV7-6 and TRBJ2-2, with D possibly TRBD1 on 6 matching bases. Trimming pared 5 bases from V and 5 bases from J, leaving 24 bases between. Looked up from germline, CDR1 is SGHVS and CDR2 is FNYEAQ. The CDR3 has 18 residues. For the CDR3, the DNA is TGTGCCAGCAGCCCCCGACAGGATCACATATACCGTACCGGGGAGCTGTTTTTT. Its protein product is CASSPRQDHIYRTGELFF.

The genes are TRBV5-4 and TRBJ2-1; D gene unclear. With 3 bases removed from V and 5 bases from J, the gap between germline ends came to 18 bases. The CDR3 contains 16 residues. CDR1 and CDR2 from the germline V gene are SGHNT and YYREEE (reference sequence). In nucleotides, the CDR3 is TGTGCCAGCAGCTCTCTAGTCACTGCTTTTAACAATGAGCAGTTCTTC. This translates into CASSSLVTAFNNEQFF.

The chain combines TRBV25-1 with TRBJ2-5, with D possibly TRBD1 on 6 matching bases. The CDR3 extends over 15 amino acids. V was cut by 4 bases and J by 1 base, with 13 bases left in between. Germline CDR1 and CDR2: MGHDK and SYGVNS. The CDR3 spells CASSGYRAPQETQYF. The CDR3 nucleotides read TGTGCCAGCAGTGGCTACAGGGCCCCCCAAGAGACCCAGTACTTC.

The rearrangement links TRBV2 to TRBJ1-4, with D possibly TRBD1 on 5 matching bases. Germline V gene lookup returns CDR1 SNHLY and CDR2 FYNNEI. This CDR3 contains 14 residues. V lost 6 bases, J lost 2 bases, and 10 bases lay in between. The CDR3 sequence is CASSPRATNEKLFF. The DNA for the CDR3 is TGTGCCAGCAGCCCCAGGGCGACTAATGAAAAACTGTTTTTT.

The CDR3 bases are TGTGCCAGCAGTGATCCGGGGCCCCGGAAGGAGCTGTTTTTT. It is translated as CASSDPGPRKELFF. V usage is TRBV6-1 and J usage is TRBJ2-2; D possibly matches TRBD1 or TRBD2 (5 bases each). V lost 3 bases and J lost 10, with 15 bases in between. Looked up from germline, CDR1 is MNHNS and CDR2 is SASEGT. CDR3 length equals 14 residues.

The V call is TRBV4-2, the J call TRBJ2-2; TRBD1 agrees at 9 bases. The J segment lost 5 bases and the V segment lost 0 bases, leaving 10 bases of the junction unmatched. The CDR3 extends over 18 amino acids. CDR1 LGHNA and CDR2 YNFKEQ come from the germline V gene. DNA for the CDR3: TGTGCCAGCAGCCAAGATTTATCCGGGACAGGGTGGACCGGGGAGCTGTTTTTT. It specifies CASSQDLSGTGWTGELFF.

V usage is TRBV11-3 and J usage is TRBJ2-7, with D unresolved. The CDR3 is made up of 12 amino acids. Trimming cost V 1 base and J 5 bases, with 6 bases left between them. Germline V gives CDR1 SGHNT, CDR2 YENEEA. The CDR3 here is CASSLGANEQYF. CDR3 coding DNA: TGTGCCAGCAGCTTAGGTGCCAACGAGCAGTACTTC.

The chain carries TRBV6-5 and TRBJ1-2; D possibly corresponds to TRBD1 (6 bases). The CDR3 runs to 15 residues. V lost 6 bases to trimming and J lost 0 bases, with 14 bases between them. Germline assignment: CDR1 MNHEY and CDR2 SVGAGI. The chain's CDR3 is CASRPTGLANYGYTF. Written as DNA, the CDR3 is TGTGCCAGCAGACCAACAGGGCTAGCTAACTATGGCTACACCTTC.

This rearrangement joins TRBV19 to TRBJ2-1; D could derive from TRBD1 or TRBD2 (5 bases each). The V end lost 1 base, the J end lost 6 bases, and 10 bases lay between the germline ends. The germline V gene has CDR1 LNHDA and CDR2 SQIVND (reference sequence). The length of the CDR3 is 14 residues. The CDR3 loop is CASSIGGTPNEQFF. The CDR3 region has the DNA TGTGCCAGTAGTATAGGAGGGACCCCCAATGAGCAGTTCTTC.

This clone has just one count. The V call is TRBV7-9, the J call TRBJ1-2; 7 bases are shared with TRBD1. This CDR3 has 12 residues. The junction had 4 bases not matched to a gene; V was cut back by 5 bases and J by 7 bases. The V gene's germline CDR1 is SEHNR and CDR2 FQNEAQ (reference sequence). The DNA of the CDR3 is TGTGCCAGCAGCCCAGGGGGAGCTGGCTACACCTTC. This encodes CASSPGGAGYTF.

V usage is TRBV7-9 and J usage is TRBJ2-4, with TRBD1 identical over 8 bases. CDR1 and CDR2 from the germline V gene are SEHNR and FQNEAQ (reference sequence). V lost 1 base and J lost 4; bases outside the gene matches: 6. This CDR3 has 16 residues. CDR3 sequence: CASSLGLGQAKNIQYF. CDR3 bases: TGTGCCAGCAGCTTAGGCCTGGGACAGGCTAAAAACATTCAGTACTTC.

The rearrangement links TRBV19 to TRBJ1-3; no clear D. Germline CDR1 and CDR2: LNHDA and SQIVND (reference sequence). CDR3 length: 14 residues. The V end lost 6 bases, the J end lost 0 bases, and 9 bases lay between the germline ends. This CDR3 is CASRGRSSGNTIYF. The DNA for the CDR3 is TGTGCCAGTAGAGGAAGATCCTCTGGAAACACCATATATTTT.

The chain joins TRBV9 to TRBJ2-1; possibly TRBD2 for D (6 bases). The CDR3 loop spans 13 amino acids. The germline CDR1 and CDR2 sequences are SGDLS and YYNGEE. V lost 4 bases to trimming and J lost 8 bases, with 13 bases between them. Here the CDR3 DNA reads TGTGCCAGCAGCCTCGGCGGCGGGGATGAGCAGTTCTTC. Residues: CASSLGGGDEQFF.

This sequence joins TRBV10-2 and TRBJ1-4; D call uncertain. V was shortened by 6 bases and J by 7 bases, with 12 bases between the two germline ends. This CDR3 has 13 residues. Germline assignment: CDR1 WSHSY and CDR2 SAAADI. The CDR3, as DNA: TGCGCCAGCAGGGAAGGGTGGGGTGAAAAACTGTTTTTT. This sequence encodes CASREGWGEKLFF.

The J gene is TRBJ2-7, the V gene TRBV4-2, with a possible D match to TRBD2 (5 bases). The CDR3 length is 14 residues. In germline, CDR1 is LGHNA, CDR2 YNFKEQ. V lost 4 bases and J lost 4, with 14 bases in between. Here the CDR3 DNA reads TGTGCCAGCAGCCCTAGCACGGTAGAATACGAGCAGTACTTC. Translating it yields CASSPSTVEYEQYF.

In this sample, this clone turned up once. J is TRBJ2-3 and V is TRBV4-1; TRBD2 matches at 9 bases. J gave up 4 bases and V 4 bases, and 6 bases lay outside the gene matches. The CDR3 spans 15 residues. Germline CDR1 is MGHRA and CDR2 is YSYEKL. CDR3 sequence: CASSLNIAGADTQYF. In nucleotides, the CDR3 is TGCGCCAGCAGCCTTAATATAGCGGGGGCAGATACGCAGTATTTT.

DNA of the CDR3: TGTGCCAGCAGCGAAACGCCAGGGGGAACTGAAGCTTTCTTT. It specifies CASSETPGGTEAFF. The chain recombines TRBV11-3 with TRBJ1-1; 7 bases fit TRBD1. CDR1 is SGHNT, CDR2 YENEEA, per germline. V lost 5 bases and J lost 5; bases outside the gene matches: 8. CDR3 length equals 14 residues.

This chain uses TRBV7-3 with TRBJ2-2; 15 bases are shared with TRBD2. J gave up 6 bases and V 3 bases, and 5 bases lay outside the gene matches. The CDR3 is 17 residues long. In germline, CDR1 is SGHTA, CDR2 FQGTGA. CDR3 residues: CASSLGLAGGVAGELFF. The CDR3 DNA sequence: TGTGCCAGCAGCTTGGGACTAGCGGGAGGAGTCGCCGGGGAGCTGTTTTTT.